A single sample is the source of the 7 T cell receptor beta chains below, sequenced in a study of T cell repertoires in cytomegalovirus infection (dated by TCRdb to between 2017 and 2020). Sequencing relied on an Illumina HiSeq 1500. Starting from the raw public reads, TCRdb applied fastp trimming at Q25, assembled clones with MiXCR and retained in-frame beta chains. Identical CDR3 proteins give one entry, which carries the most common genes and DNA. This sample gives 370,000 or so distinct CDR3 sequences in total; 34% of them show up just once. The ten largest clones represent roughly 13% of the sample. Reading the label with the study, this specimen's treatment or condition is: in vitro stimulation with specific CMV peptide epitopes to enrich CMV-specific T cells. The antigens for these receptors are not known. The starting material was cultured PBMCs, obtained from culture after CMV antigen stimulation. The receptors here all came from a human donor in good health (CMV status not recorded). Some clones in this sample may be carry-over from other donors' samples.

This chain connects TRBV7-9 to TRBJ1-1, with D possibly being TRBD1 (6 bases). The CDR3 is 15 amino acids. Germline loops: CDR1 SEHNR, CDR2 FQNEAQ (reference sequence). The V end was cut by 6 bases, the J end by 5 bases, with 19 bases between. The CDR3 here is CASRQKQGEGTEAFF. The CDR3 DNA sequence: TGTGCCAGCAGGCAAAAACAGGGCGAGGGGACTGAAGCTTTCTTT.

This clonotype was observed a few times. The CDR3 coding sequence is TGTGCCAGCAGTTCACAGGGCAGGTCCACTAGCAATCAGCCCCAGCATTTT. This encodes CASSSQGRSTSNQPQHF. This chain links TRBV27 with TRBJ1-5; D is possibly TRBD1 (6 bases). Germline V lookup: CDR1 MNHEY, CDR2 SMNVEV (reference sequence). Trimming removed 4 bases at V and 0 bases at J, with 16 bases between. The CDR3 is made up of 17 amino acids.

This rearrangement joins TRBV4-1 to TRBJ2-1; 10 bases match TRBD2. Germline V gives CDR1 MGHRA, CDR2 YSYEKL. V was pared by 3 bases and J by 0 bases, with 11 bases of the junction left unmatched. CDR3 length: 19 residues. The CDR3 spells CASSQQGLADSSSYNEQFF. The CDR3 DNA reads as TGCGCCAGCAGCCAGCAAGGACTAGCGGACTCAAGCTCCTACAATGAGCAGTTCTTC.

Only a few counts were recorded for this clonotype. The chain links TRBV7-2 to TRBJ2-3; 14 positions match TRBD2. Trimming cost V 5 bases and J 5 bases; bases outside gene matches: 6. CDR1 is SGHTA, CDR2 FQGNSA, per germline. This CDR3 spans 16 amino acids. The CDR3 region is CASSTGLAGGIDTQYF. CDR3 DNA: TGTGCCAGCAGCACAGGACTAGCGGGAGGCATAGATACGCAGTATTTT.

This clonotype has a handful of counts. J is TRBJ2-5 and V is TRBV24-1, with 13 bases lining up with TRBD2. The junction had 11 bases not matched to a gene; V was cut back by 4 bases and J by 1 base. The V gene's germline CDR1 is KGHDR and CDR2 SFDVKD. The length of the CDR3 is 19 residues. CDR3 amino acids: CATSDPGLAGDTSQETQYF. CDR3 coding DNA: TGTGCCACCAGTGACCCTGGACTAGCGGGAGATACTAGCCAAGAGACCCAGTACTTC.

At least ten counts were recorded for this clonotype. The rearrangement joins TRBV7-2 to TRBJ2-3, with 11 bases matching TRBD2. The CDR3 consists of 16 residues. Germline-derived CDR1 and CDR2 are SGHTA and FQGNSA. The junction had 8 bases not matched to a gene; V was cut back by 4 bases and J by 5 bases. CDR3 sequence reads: CASSYALAGVLDTQYF. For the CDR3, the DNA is TGTGCCAGCAGCTATGCACTAGCGGGAGTTTTAGATACGCAGTATTTT.

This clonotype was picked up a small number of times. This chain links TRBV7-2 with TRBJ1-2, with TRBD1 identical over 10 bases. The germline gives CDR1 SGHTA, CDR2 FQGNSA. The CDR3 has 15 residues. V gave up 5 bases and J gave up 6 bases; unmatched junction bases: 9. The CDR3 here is CASSLLGTGVNGYTF. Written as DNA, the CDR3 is TGTGCCAGCAGCCTCCTCGGGACAGGGGTCAATGGCTACACCTTC.